This TCR beta chain came from a study of vaccination and CD4 T cells after COVID-19. Study results and caveats: The authors identified 304 of 307 vaccine-specific clones in convalescent patients as spike mono-reactive.

The treatment here: roughly nine-day PBMC culture with coronavirus spike peptide pools or control peptides (ViraFEST assay). Sequence data for DNA of cultured CD4+ T cells were generated by the Oncomine TCR Beta short-read assay. TCRdb reprocessed the PCR reads with MiXCR, giving one entry per CDR3 protein. Of roughly 3,900 distinct CDR3 sequences listed, around 71% were seen once; the top ten hold approximately 36%. Turning to this clonotype: Its antigen is not identified.

Sequenced input: CD4+ T cells from blood, cultured in vitro. The TCR sequence derives from a human donor who had recovered from COVID-19.

The CDR3 DNA follows: TGTGCCAGCAGTTACTACCCCGGGGGTAACTATGGCTACACCTTC. It translates to CASSYYPGGNYGYTF. The rearrangement uses TRBV6-5 and TRBJ1-2, with a possible D match to TRBD1 (5 bases). The length of the CDR3 is 15 residues. Germline CDR1 is MNHEY and CDR2 is SVGAGI. The V end was cut by 1 base, the J end by 1 base, with 10 bases between.